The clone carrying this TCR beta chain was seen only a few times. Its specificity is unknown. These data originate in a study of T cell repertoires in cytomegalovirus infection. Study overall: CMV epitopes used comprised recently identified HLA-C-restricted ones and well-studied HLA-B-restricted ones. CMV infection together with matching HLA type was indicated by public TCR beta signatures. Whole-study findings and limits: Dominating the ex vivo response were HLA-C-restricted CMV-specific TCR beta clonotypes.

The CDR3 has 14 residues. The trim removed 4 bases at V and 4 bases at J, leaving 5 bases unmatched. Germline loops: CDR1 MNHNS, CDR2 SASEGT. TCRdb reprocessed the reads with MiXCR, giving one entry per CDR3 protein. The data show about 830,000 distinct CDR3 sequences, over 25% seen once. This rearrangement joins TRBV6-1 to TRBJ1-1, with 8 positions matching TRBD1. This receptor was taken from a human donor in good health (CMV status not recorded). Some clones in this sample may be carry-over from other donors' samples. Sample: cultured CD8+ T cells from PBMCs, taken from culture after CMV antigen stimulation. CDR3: CASSAQGARTEAFF. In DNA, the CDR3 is TGTGCCAGCAGTGCTCAGGGGGCGCGCACTGAAGCTTTCTTT.